The 27 T cell receptor beta chains given below trace back to one sample, sequenced in a study of T cells after yellow fever vaccination. TCRdb redid the calling of the 5' RACE reads with MiXCR, one entry per CDR3 protein. The table has roughly 520,000 distinct CDR3 sequences, 21% seen once. The sample in question was PBMCs, obtained approximately 22 days after the first yellow fever vaccination. The source of these receptors is a man aged 18 to 30 who received the YFV17D yellow fever vaccine.

In its sample, this clonotype was seen a few times. The rearrangement uses TRBV7-9 and TRBJ2-1; maybe TRBD1 (6 bases). The germline V gene has CDR1 SEHNR and CDR2 FQNEAQ (reference sequence). Trimming cost V 3 bases and J 7 bases, with 16 bases left between them. CDR3 length: 15 residues. Written as DNA, the CDR3 is TGTGCCAGCAGCTTTTGGGGGCGCAAACAGAATGAGCAGTTCTTC. Residues: CASSFWGRKQNEQFF.

The rearrangement joins TRBV6-6 to TRBJ1-6; D gene unclear. The germline V and J ends were trimmed by 2 bases and 7 bases, with 6 bases remaining between them. The CDR3 has 13 residues. The germline V gene encodes CDR1 MNHNY and CDR2 SVGAGI (reference sequence). CDR3 loop: CASSYIENSPLHF. The CDR3, as DNA: TGTGCCAGCAGTTACATCGAGAATTCACCCCTCCACTTT.

The chain has TRBV6-2 or TRBV6-3 and TRBJ2-1; 8 positions match TRBD2. V lost 6 bases to trimming and J lost 8 bases; unmatched junction nucleotides: 9. Germline assignment: CDR1 MNHEY and CDR2 SVGEGT. The CDR3 covers 14 residues. CDR3 sequence: CASSQIPGGDEQFF. CDR3 DNA sequence: TGTGCCAGCAGCCAGATCCCGGGAGGGGATGAGCAGTTCTTC.

The rearrangement uses TRBV29-1 and TRBJ2-5; 13 bases align to TRBD2. The J segment lost 5 bases and the V segment lost 4 bases, leaving 4 bases of the junction unmatched. The CDR3 has 14 residues. Germline V gives CDR1 SQVTM, CDR2 ANQGSEA. CDR3 sequence: CSVVLAGGLETQYF. The DNA for the CDR3 is TGCAGCGTTGTACTAGCGGGGGGGCTGGAGACCCAGTACTTC.

In its sample, this clonotype was seen a few times. The gene calls are TRBV10-3 and TRBJ1-2, with 8 bases matching TRBD1. The V segment lost 10 bases and the J segment 6 bases; nucleotides outside the gene matches: 10. The CDR3 is made up of 13 amino acids. The germline gives CDR1 ENHRY, CDR2 SYGVKD. The DNA for the CDR3 is TGTGCCACCAACCATGGACAGGGTGATGGCTACACCTTC. Protein sequence: CATNHGQGDGYTF.

CDR3 region: CASSIGQGAFRQFF. The DNA for the CDR3 is TGTGCCAGTAGTATCGGACAGGGAGCATTTCGGCAGTTCTTC. The chain couples TRBV19 to TRBJ2-1; TRBD1 agrees at 8 bases. The CDR3 is 14 residues long. Germline assignment: CDR1 LNHDA and CDR2 SQIVND (reference sequence). V lost 3 bases and J lost 12; bases outside the gene matches: 10.

The chain couples TRBV20-1 to TRBJ2-5, with 7 bases identical to TRBD2. The J segment lost 2 bases and the V segment lost 6 bases, leaving 3 bases of the junction unmatched. CDR1 is DFQATT and CDR2 is SNEGSKA in the germline V gene (reference sequence). The CDR3 runs to 12 residues. The CDR3 protein is CSAGLPQETQYF. CDR3 in DNA: TGCAGTGCGGGACTACCACAAGAGACCCAGTACTTC.

The gene calls are TRBV20-1 and TRBJ2-1; no firm D call. This CDR3 contains 13 residues. CDR1 and CDR2 from the germline V gene are DFQATT and SNEGSKA (reference sequence). V was cut by 3 bases and J by 1 base, with 7 bases left in between. The CDR3 DNA is TGCAGTGCTAGTTCCAGGTCCTACAATGAGCAGTTCTTC. It specifies CSASSRSYNEQFF.

The chain employs TRBV10-3 and TRBJ2-3; D may be TRBD1 (7 bases). Trimming removed 2 bases at V and 3 bases at J, with 15 bases between. The germline V gene encodes CDR1 ENHRY and CDR2 SYGVKD. This CDR3 contains 16 residues. The CDR3 spells CAISESQGGSTDTQYF. In DNA, the CDR3 is TGTGCCATCAGTGAGAGTCAGGGGGGATCAACAGATACGCAGTATTTT.

This clonotype was counted a few times. The J gene is TRBJ2-2, the V gene TRBV2; no definite D call. V lost 6 bases and J lost 5, with 1 base in between. The CDR3 is 10 amino acids. Germline CDR1 and CDR2: SNHLY and FYNNEI. The CDR3 loop is CASRTGELFF. DNA of the CDR3: TGTGCCAGCAGAACCGGGGAGCTGTTTTTT.

The rearrangement links TRBV12-3 or TRBV12-4 to TRBJ2-7; unclear D gene. The CDR3 has 12 amino acids. The V gene lost 3 bases and the J gene lost 4 bases, with 7 bases spanning the gap. The CDR3 reads CASSFSEYEQYF. The CDR3 nucleotides are TGTGCCAGCAGTTTTTCAGAATACGAGCAGTACTTC.

CDR3 nucleotides: TGTGCCAGCAGCCAAGGACAAATGGGGCAGCCCCAGCATTTT. Its protein is CASSQGQMGQPQHF. The chain joins TRBV16 to TRBJ1-5, with D tentatively TRBD1 (5 bases). The CDR3 runs to 14 residues. The V gene lost 2 bases and the J gene lost 7 bases, with 12 bases spanning the gap. Germline assignment: CDR1 KGHSY and CDR2 FQNENV.

CDR3 residues: CASRWRGSDEQYV. The CDR3 nucleotides are TGTGCCAGCAGGTGGCGGGGTAGCGACGAGCAGTACGTC. The chain employs TRBV2 and TRBJ2-7; a weak D match, TRBD2 (6 bases). Trimming cost V 6 bases and J 5 bases, with 14 bases left between them. CDR1 is SNHLY and CDR2 is FYNNEI in the germline V gene. The CDR3 runs 13 residues.

This clonotype was detected only a few times. V usage is TRBV6-5 and J usage is TRBJ1-1; tentatively, D is TRBD1 (5 bases). V lost 1 base and J lost 0, with 12 bases in between. CDR3 size: 16 residues. Germline CDR1 is MNHEY and CDR2 is SVGAGI. The CDR3 region has the DNA TGTGCCAGCAGTTACTTTATTGGGGCTTTGAACACTGAAGCTTTCTTT. Translation: CASSYFIGALNTEAFF.

The chain couples TRBV2 to TRBJ2-3; D is uncertain. V was cut by 2 bases and J by 2 bases, with 8 bases left in between. Germline CDR1 and CDR2: SNHLY and FYNNEI. This CDR3 spans 14 amino acids. Here the CDR3 DNA reads TGTGCCAGCAGTGAAAGCTGGCTCACAGATACGCAGTATTTT. It encodes CASSESWLTDTQYF.

This clonotype was found a few times. The V gene is TRBV18, the J gene TRBJ2-3; D uncertain. Germline assignment: CDR1 KGHSH and CDR2 LQKENI. The V gene lost 1 base and the J gene lost 4 bases, with 9 bases spanning the gap. The CDR3 has 14 residues. The CDR3 sequence: CASSPQVGADTQYF. The CDR3 DNA reads TGTGCCAGCTCACCACAAGTTGGGGCAGATACGCAGTATTTT.

The chain uses TRBV30 and TRBJ2-5; TRBD1 matches at 8 bases. V shed 5 bases, J shed 5 bases, and the junction held 16 bases outside the gene matches. The CDR3 has 16 amino acids. CDR1 is GTSNPN and CDR2 is SVGIG in the germline V gene (reference sequence). CDR3 loop: CAWALWTGRRRETQYF. The CDR3 DNA sequence: TGTGCCTGGGCCCTCTGGACAGGGAGGAGACGGGAGACCCAGTACTTC.

This chain uses TRBV6-1 with TRBJ1-2, with D maybe TRBD1 (6 bases). The CDR3 runs to 15 residues. With 5 bases removed from V and 5 bases from J, the gap between germline ends came to 18 bases. Germline V gene data show CDR1 as MNHNS and CDR2 as SASEGT. The DNA for the CDR3 is TGTGCCAGCAGTCCAGTCATACAGGGCCTTTATGGCTACACCTTC. Translating gives CASSPVIQGLYGYTF.

Ten or more counts support this clonotype. This chain joins TRBV7-8 and TRBJ2-3; D is undetermined. V lost 2 bases to trimming and J lost 1 base, with 4 bases between them. The germline V gene encodes CDR1 SGHVS and CDR2 FQNEAQ. The CDR3 runs 13 residues. This CDR3 reads CASSLFGTDTQYF. Written as DNA, the CDR3 is TGTGCCAGCAGCTTATTTGGCACAGATACGCAGTATTTT.

V is TRBV5-6 and J is TRBJ2-4, with 7 bases fitting TRBD1. The CDR3 length is 18 residues. V lost 2 bases, J lost 3 bases, and 14 bases stayed unmatched. From germline, CDR1 is SGHDT and CDR2 YYEEEE. The CDR3 DNA reads as TGTGCCAGCAGCTTACCACGTTCCCAGGGGGAGATCAAAAACATTCAGTACTTC. Its translation: CASSLPRSQGEIKNIQYF.

This clonotype was detected only a few times. This chain connects TRBV12-3 or TRBV12-4 to TRBJ2-4, with 8 bases matching TRBD2. J gave up 5 bases and V 6 bases, and 9 bases lay outside the gene matches. CDR3 length equals 15 residues. CDR3 amino acids: CASRNGGGEENIQYF. Written as DNA, the CDR3 is TGTGCCAGCAGAAACGGGGGGGGAGAGGAAAACATTCAGTACTTC.

The V call is TRBV11-1, the J call TRBJ2-1, with D possibly TRBD1 on 5 matching bases. Germline CDR1 is SGHAT and CDR2 is FQDESV (reference sequence). The CDR3 sequence is 12 residues long. Trimming took 3 bases from V and 12 from J, leaving 12 bases between them. CDR3 protein: CASSFTGTGQFF. The CDR3 DNA follows: TGTGCCAGCAGCTTTACAGGAACTGGGCAGTTCTTC. Based on the CDR3 plus reference TRBV11-1 and TRBJ2-1, the full variable domain is EAEVAQSPRYKITEKSQAVAFWCDPISGHATLYWYRQILGQGPELLVQFQDESVVDDSQLPKDRFSAERLKGVDSTLKIQPAELGDSAMYLCASSFTGTGQFFGPGTRLTVL.

The chain employs TRBV12-3 or TRBV12-4 and TRBJ2-3, with 13 bases aligning to TRBD2. V was pared by 9 bases and J by 6 bases, with 6 bases of the junction left unmatched. The CDR3 has 14 amino acids. The CDR3 is CASRLAGGLDTQYF. CDR3 nucleotide sequence: TGTGCCAGTCGACTAGCGGGGGGTCTGGATACGCAGTATTTT.

This clonotype showed up just a few times. This rearrangement joins TRBV20-1 to TRBJ2-2; the D gene is possibly TRBD2 (7 bases). There are 16 residues in the CDR3. CDR1 is DFQATT and CDR2 is SNEGSKA in the germline V gene (reference sequence). Trimming stripped 2 bases from V and 4 bases from J, with 17 bases between. CDR3 loop: CSARQLSGGSTGELFF. CDR3 in DNA: TGCAGTGCTAGACAGCTATCGGGGGGCAGCACCGGGGAGCTGTTTTTT.

The chain recombines TRBV4-2 with TRBJ2-1; 13 nucleotides align to TRBD2. J was trimmed by 3 bases and V by 0 bases; bases with no gene match: 5. The CDR3 is 18 residues long. In germline, CDR1 is LGHNA, CDR2 YNFKEQ. The CDR3: CASSQDPTSGGIYNEQFF. DNA for the CDR3: TGTGCCAGCAGCCAAGACCCGACTAGCGGGGGGATCTACAATGAGCAGTTCTTC.

This clonotype appeared a few times. The rearrangement links TRBV6-1 to TRBJ2-2; tentative D call: TRBD2 (5 bases). From germline, CDR1 is MNHNS and CDR2 SASEGT. This CDR3 is built from 13 residues. Trimming pared 4 bases from V and 7 bases from J, leaving 10 bases between. The CDR3: CASSAGLGGELFF. CDR3 bases: TGTGCCAGCAGTGCGGGGTTGGGCGGGGAGCTGTTTTTT.

The chain combines TRBV11-2 with TRBJ1-5; 8 bases agree with TRBD1. Germline values: CDR1 SGHAT, CDR2 FQNNGV. CDR3 length equals 14 residues. J was trimmed by 2 bases and V by 5 bases; bases with no gene match: 2. The CDR3 loop is CASSADRGNQPQHF. The CDR3 DNA sequence: TGTGCCAGCAGCGCGGACAGGGGCAATCAGCCCCAGCATTTT.